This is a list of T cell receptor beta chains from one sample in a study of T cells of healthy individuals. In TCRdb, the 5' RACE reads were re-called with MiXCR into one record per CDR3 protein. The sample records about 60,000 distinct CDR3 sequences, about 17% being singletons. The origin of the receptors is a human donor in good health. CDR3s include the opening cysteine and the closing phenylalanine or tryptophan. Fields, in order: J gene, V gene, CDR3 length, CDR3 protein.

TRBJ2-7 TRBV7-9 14 CASTFRENPYEQYF
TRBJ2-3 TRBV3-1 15 CASSGLGGSTDTQYF
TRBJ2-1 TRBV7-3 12 CVSSFRVGEQFF
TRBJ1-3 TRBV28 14 CASSFTNSGNTIYF
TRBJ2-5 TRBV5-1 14 CASSLDYPGETQYF
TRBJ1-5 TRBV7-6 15 CASSLGGVPNQPQHF
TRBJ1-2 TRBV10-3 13 CAISQGQFYGYTF
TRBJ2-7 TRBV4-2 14 CASSQDLLGYEQYF
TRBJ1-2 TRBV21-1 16 CASSKSGHLGSYGYTF
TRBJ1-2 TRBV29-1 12 CSLGQGGYGYTF
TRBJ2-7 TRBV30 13 CAWSVSRNYEQYF
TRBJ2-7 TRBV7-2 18 CASSLKTSGRVSSYEQYF
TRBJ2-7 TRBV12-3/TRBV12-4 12 CASSLSPYEQYF
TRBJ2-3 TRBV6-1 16 CASSELRNGLTDTQYF
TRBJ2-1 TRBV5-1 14 CASSDPPGANEQFF
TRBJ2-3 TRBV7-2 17 CASSQQLAGASTDTQYF
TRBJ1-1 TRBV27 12 CASGWGGPEAFF
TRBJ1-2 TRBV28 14 CASSPTVVTYGYTF
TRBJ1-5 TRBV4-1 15 CASSQAKGWNQPQHF
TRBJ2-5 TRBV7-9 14 CASSQRTSKETQYF
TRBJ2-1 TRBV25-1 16 CASSGPLAAGGNEQFF
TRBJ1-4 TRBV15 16 CATRGTGGKRNEKLFF
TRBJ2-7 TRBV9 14 CASSVAGTDYEQYF
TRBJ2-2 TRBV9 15 CASSARQGATGELFF
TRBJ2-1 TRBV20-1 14 CSAPRDFRYNEQFF
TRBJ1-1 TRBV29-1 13 CSVTGQMNTEAFF
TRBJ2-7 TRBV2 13 CASSETNPHEQYF
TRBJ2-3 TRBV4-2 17 CASSQPSLAGGGYTQYF
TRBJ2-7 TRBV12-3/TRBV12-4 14 CASSFMGSGGEQYF
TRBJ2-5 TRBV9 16 CASSVAKSGVGETQYF
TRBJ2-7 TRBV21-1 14 CASSPGEKRDEQYF
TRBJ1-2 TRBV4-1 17 CASSQVFGEEPNYGYTF
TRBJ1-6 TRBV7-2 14 CASTRGVVKAPLHF
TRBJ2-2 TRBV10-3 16 CATRPDQGGNTGELFF
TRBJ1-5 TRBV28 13 CASSSPDYQPQHF
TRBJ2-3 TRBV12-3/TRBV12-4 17 CASSLNSGGSSTDTQYF
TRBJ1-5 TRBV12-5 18 CASGLGFMRQDSNQPQHF
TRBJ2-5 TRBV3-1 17 CASSQDLVDRGQETQYF
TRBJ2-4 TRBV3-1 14 CASSREPAQNIQYF